This TCR beta chain appears in the sequencing data of a study of metastatic and nonmetastatic thyroid tumors. Study details: Repertoires from malignant and benign thyroid patients were compared across blood and tumor or nodule tissue. Findings of the study overall: When malignant thyroid tumors were compared with benign nodules, TCR beta diversity was reportedly significantly higher in the malignant tumors. This held in both blood and tumor samples.

As originally analysed: Differences in CDR3 between clinicopathological groups were drawn on to build a classifier intended to discriminate distant-metastatic papillary thyroid cancer patients. TCRdb called clones again from the PCR reads with MiXCR. TCRdb's processing, not the study's, gives the V and J calls here. The table shows over 12,000 clones, with roughly 29% occurring only once. V lost 4 bases and J lost 2; bases outside the gene matches: 7. Per the germline V gene, CDR1 is SGHRS and CDR2 is YFSETQ. The CDR3 extends over 16 amino acids. Thyroid surgery was performed in patients who had received no treatment beforehand. This clone is labeled as medium-sized. The antigen is undetermined.

This receptor was identified in a female donor with papillary thyroid cancer or a benign thyroid nodule (not recorded which). Some clones in this sample may be carry-over from other donors' samples. The V and J genes are TRBV5-1 and TRBJ2-7; TRBD2 aligns across 12 bases. Sample: tumor tissue. For the CDR3, the DNA is TGCGCCAGCAGCCCCCAGACTAGCGGGGGAACCTACGAGCAGTACTTC. This gives the protein CASSPQTSGGTYEQYF.